Below, one T cell receptor beta chain is given with its context. The data were taken from a study of blood T cells in healthy people across ages. A J-beta primer mix and a sample-barcoded 5' primer were used in a second PCR of about 7 to 12 cycles. TCRdb re-called the 5' RACE reads through MiXCR, storing one row per CDR3 protein. Among 650,000 to 800,000 distinct CDR3 sequences listed, under 55% were seen once. CDR1 is MGHRA and CDR2 is YSYEKL in the germline V gene. The CDR3 sequence is 17 residues long. V lost 3 bases to trimming and J lost 1 base, with 18 bases between them. Sequenced input: blood. The chain is built from TRBV4-1 and TRBJ2-5, with a tentative D call TRBD1 (6 bases). This sequence originates from a man aged 55-75 years in good health. The CDR3 nucleotides are TGCGCCAGCAGCCACGACAAGAAGGGACAAGCCCAAGAGACCCAGTACTTC. Amino acid sequence: CASSHDKKGQAQETQYF.